These 32 T cell receptor beta chains came from one sample sequenced in a study of cytomegalovirus exposure and HLA in healthy donors. PCR employed 60 Vbeta and 13 Jbeta primers. Here immunoSEQ multiplex PCR was the method, and the copy in TCRdb shows in-frame clones only, minus some. There are roughly 140,000 clones in the sample; over 65% occur only once, and around 2.5% lies in the top ten. The sequencing sample was made of PBMCs. The source of these receptors is a male donor in good health and CMV-seronegative.

This chain joins TRBV29-1 and TRBJ2-6; D is perhaps TRBD1 (5 bases). Per germline, CDR1 SQVTM and CDR2 ANQGSEA. V was shortened by 0 bases and J by 2 bases, with 8 bases between the two germline ends. This CDR3 region has 15 residues. CDR3 nucleotides: TGCAGCGTTGAAGATCGCAGGGCTGGGGCCAACGTCCTGACTTTC. Amino acid sequence: CSVEDRRAGANVLTF.

Concerning this clone itself: A read error may produce the germline difference seen at one junction end. The chain couples TRBV7-6 to TRBJ2-3, with 14 bases identical to TRBD2. The CDR3 loop spans 19 amino acids. CDR1 and CDR2 from the germline V gene are SGHVS and FNYEAQ. The chain's CDR3 is CASNLHPGLAGVITDTQYF. DNA of the CDR3: TGTGCCAGCAACTTACACCCGGGACTAGCGGGAGTTATCACAGATACGCAGTATTTT.

The chain has TRBV7-2 and TRBJ1-1; 9 bases fit TRBD1. V shed 1 base, J shed 11 bases, and the junction held 11 bases outside the gene matches. Germline lookup yields CDR1 SGHTA and CDR2 FQGNSA. The CDR3 loop spans 15 amino acids. The CDR3 region is CASSLGPGQGYLAFF. CDR3 sequence (DNA): TGTGCCAGCAGCTTAGGACCTGGACAGGGGTATCTGGCTTTCTTT.

The V call is TRBV29-1, the J call TRBJ2-2, with D unresolved. V gave up 4 bases and J gave up 5 bases, with 11 bases separating them. The length of the CDR3 is 13 residues. Germline V gives CDR1 SQVTM, CDR2 ANQGSEA. The CDR3 bases are TGCAGCGTTGTCAGGTCGGATACCGGGGAGCTGTTTTTT. It specifies CSVVRSDTGELFF.

The genes are TRBV19 and TRBJ2-1, with D uncertain. The V gene's germline CDR1 is LNHDA and CDR2 SQIVND (reference sequence). The CDR3 has 15 amino acids. V was shortened by 5 bases and J by 6 bases, with 17 bases between the two germline ends. CDR3 nucleotides: TGTGCCAGTAGTCACCCCCGTGCGAAGTCCAATGAGCAGTTCTTC. It specifies CASSHPRAKSNEQFF.

This sequence joins TRBV7-2 and TRBJ1-1; D might be TRBD1 (6 bases). The CDR3 has 15 residues. From germline, CDR1 is SGHTA and CDR2 FQGNSA. The germline V and J ends were trimmed by 8 bases and 5 bases, with 21 bases remaining between them. The CDR3 region is CASGAPGGAGTEAFF. CDR3 sequence (DNA): TGTGCCAGCGGAGCCCCGGGGGGGGCCGGAACTGAAGCTTTCTTT. Together with reference TRBV7-2 and TRBJ1-1, the CDR3 gives the full variable domain: GAGVSQSPSNKVTEKGKDVELRCDPISGHTALYWYRQSLGQGLEFLIYFQGNSAPDKSGLPSDRFSAERTGGSVSTLTIQRTQQEDSAVYLCASGAPGGAGTEAFFGQGTRLTVV.

This clone was detected once. The rearrangement joins TRBV9 to TRBJ2-7; the match to TRBD1 covers 7 bases. The CDR3 length is 15 residues. CDR1 is SGDLS, CDR2 YYNGEE, per germline. Trimming cost V 0 bases and J 3 bases; bases outside gene matches: 6. CDR3 sequence reads: CASSVEGDSYYEQYF. DNA for the CDR3: TGTGCCAGCAGCGTAGAGGGGGACAGTTACTACGAGCAGTACTTC.

This sequence joins TRBV10-2 and TRBJ2-1, with 11 nucleotides matching TRBD2. V shed 7 bases and J 3 bases; nucleotides not matched to a gene: 5. CDR3 length: 15 residues. Germline CDR1 is WSHSY and CDR2 is SAAADI. The CDR3 coding sequence is TGCGCCAGCACCGTTACTAGCGGGAGCTACAATGAGCAGTTCTTC. This translates into CASTVTSGSYNEQFF.

This clone was detected only a few times. The rearrangement joins TRBV11-2 to TRBJ2-2; no clear D gene. The CDR3 totals 12 residues. The germline V and J ends were trimmed by 4 bases and 5 bases, with 5 bases remaining between them. Germline V gene data show CDR1 as SGHAT and CDR2 as FQNNGV. CDR3 in amino acids: CASSSRTGELFF. DNA for the CDR3: TGTGCCAGCAGCTCCCGGACCGGGGAGCTGTTTTTT.

The J gene is TRBJ2-1, the V gene TRBV5-6; perhaps TRBD2 as D (6 bases). Germline CDR1 is SGHDT and CDR2 is YYEEEE. The V gene lost 4 bases and the J gene lost 9 bases, with 11 bases spanning the gap. This CDR3 has 12 amino acids. The CDR3 is CASSPSDSEQFF. The CDR3 DNA reads as TGTGCCAGCAGCCCTAGCGACAGTGAGCAGTTCTTC. Looking up the rest from reference TRBV5-6 and TRBJ2-1 gives the full variable domain: DAGVTQSPTHLIKTRGQQVTLRCSPKSGHDTVSWYQQALGQGPQFIFQYYEEEERQRGNFPDRFSGHQFPNYSSELNVNALLLGDSALYLCASSPSDSEQFFGPGTRLTVL.

J is TRBJ2-1 and V is TRBV13; 7 bases are a match to TRBD1. The CDR3 totals 16 residues. V shed 3 bases, J shed 8 bases, and the junction held 13 bases outside the gene matches. Germline CDR1 is PRHDT and CDR2 is FYEKMQ (reference sequence). This CDR3 is CASSFLRQGRGDEQFF. The CDR3 DNA follows: TGTGCCAGCAGCTTCTTACGACAGGGAAGGGGAGATGAGCAGTTCTTC.

The gene calls are TRBV19 and TRBJ1-1; D is undetermined. CDR3 size: 14 residues. Per germline, CDR1 LNHDA and CDR2 SQIVND (reference sequence). V was pared by 5 bases and J by 5 bases, with 15 bases between. CDR3 loop: CASSFMSAGTEAFF. The CDR3 DNA follows: TGTGCCAGTAGTTTCATGTCGGCGGGGACTGAAGCTTTCTTT. Looking up the rest from reference TRBV19 and TRBJ1-1 gives the full variable domain: DGGITQSPKYLFRKEGQNVTLSCEQNLNHDAMYWYRQDPGQGLRLIYYSQIVNDFQKGDIAEGYSVSREKKESFPLTVTSAQKNPTAFYLCASSFMSAGTEAFFGQGTRLTVV.

V and J are TRBV29-1 and TRBJ1-2; weak D call: TRBD1 (6 bases). V was shortened by 6 bases and J by 4 bases, with 12 bases between the two germline ends. The CDR3 is made up of 12 amino acids. Germline V CDR1 and CDR2: SQVTM, ANQGSEA. The CDR3 DNA is TGCAGCGTGGGGCAGGGGACCTATGGCTACACCTTC. This gives the protein CSVGQGTYGYTF. Complete variable domain (other parts from reference TRBV29-1 and TRBJ1-2): SAVISQKPSRDICQRGTSLTIQCQVDSQVTMMFWYRQQPGQSLTLIATANQGSEATYESGFVIDKFPISRPNLTFSTLTVSNMSPEDSSIYLCSVGQGTYGYTFGSGTRLTVV.

This chain connects TRBV19 to TRBJ1-2; tentatively, D is TRBD1 (6 bases). The CDR3 totals 14 residues. Germline V gene data show CDR1 as LNHDA and CDR2 as SQIVND (reference sequence). V lost 6 bases and J 5 bases, leaving 16 bases between the germline ends. The DNA of the CDR3 is TGTGCCAGTAGAAGAGGACCACAGGGATATGGCTACACCTTC. It encodes CASRRGPQGYGYTF. The variable domain in full, with the rest retrieved from reference TRBV19 and TRBJ1-2, is DGGITQSPKYLFRKEGQNVTLSCEQNLNHDAMYWYRQDPGQGLRLIYYSQIVNDFQKGDIAEGYSVSREKKESFPLTVTSAQKNPTAFYLCASRRGPQGYGYTFGSGTRLTVV.

The rearrangement links TRBV27 to TRBJ2-7, with TRBD2 matching over 7 bases. The V segment lost 5 bases and the J segment 4 bases; nucleotides outside the gene matches: 11. Germline V lookup: CDR1 MNHEY, CDR2 SMNVEV (reference sequence). CDR3 length equals 15 residues. As DNA, the CDR3 is TGTGCCAGCAGTACTTCTAGCGGTTTCGTTTACGAGCAGTACTTC. Translation gives CASSTSSGFVYEQYF.

This clone came up a few times. V and J are TRBV27 and TRBJ2-7, with a tentative D call TRBD2 (5 bases). Germline CDR1 reads MNHEY; CDR2 reads SMNVEV (reference sequence). V lost 7 bases and J lost 2, with 12 bases in between. CDR3 size: 13 residues. This CDR3 reads CASKGAGTYEQYF. The CDR3 DNA sequence: TGTGCCAGCAAGGGCGCGGGCACCTACGAGCAGTACTTC.

This clone was recorded once. The chain combines TRBV7-2 with TRBJ2-1; perhaps TRBD1 as D (5 bases). This CDR3 contains 13 residues. V shed 4 bases and J shed 8 bases, with 12 bases lying between them. CDR1 SGHTA and CDR2 FQGNSA come from the germline V gene. CDR3: CASSSPWGDEQFF. In nucleotides, the CDR3 is TGTGCCAGCAGCTCCCCCTGGGGCGATGAGCAGTTCTTC.

The chain couples TRBV14 to TRBJ2-1, with D unresolved. CDR3 length: 17 residues. Trimming stripped 2 bases from V and 3 bases from J, with 17 bases between. Germline CDR1 reads SGHDN; CDR2 reads FVKESK. DNA for the CDR3: TGTGCCAGCAGCCAAACCACAGACGTGGCTTTCTACAATGAGCAGTTCTTC. Translating gives CASSQTTDVAFYNEQFF. Full variable domain (outside the CDR3, taken from reference TRBV14 and TRBJ2-1): EAGVTQFPSHSVIEKGQTVTLRCDPISGHDNLYWYRRVMGKEIKFLLHFVKESKQDESGMPNNRFLAERTGGTYSTLKVQPAELEDSGVYFCASSQTTDVAFYNEQFFGPGTRLTVL.

The chain joins TRBV30 to TRBJ2-2; 10 nucleotides match TRBD2. Germline V CDR1 and CDR2: GTSNPN, SVGIG (reference sequence). The trim removed 4 bases at V and 1 base at J, leaving 0 bases unmatched. The CDR3 is 14 amino acids. The CDR3 bases are TGTGCCTGGATAGCGGGGGGGAACACCGGGGAGCTGTTTTTT. It translates to CAWIAGGNTGELFF.

The chain is built from TRBV4-1 and TRBJ2-3; possibly TRBD2 for D (5 bases). There are 15 residues in the CDR3. The germline V gene has CDR1 MGHRA and CDR2 YSYEKL. Trimming cost V 0 bases and J 6 bases, with 13 bases left between them. The CDR3 sequence is CASSQEGRSVDTQYF. CDR3 DNA sequence: TGCGCCAGCAGCCAAGAGGGGAGATCTGTGGATACGCAGTATTTT.

This rearrangement joins TRBV5-5 to TRBJ1-5; D call uncertain. Trimming stripped 0 bases from V and 1 base from J, with 8 bases between. This CDR3 is 15 amino acids long. Germline V gene sequence: CDR1 SGHKS, CDR2 YYEKEE (reference sequence). The CDR3 spells CASSLATASNQPQHF. DNA for the CDR3: TGTGCCAGCAGCTTGGCCACAGCAAGCAATCAGCCCCAGCATTTT.

The CDR3 region has the DNA TGTGCCAGCAGCTCTGCGGGACAGGGGCTAATACTCTCCTACGAGCAGTACTTC. Translated, it gives CASSSAGQGLILSYEQYF. V and J are TRBV7-9 and TRBJ2-7, with 10 nucleotides matching TRBD1. J was trimmed by 0 bases and V by 4 bases; bases with no gene match: 12. Germline V gene sequence: CDR1 SEHNR, CDR2 FQNEAQ (reference sequence). CDR3 size: 18 residues.

The chain combines TRBV5-4 with TRBJ2-1; no clear D gene. Trimming took off 4 bases at V and 7 bases at J, with 6 bases between the two ends. Germline values: CDR1 SGHNT, CDR2 YYREEE (reference sequence). The CDR3 extends over 11 amino acids. The CDR3 sequence is CASSHNNEQFF. The CDR3 DNA sequence: TGTGCCAGCAGCCACAATAATGAGCAGTTCTTC.

This clone was detected only a few times. The chain recombines TRBV12-5 with TRBJ2-7; TRBD2 matches 10 bases. Germline loops: CDR1 LGHNT, CDR2 FRNRAP. J was trimmed by 0 bases and V by 2 bases; bases with no gene match: 7. There are 17 residues in the CDR3. CDR3 residues: CASGLPGLAPSSYEQYF. DNA for the CDR3: TGTGCTAGTGGTTTGCCGGGACTAGCGCCAAGCTCCTACGAGCAGTACTTC.

The genes are TRBV6-5 and TRBJ2-3, with 8 nucleotides matching TRBD2. The length of the CDR3 is 15 residues. The V gene's germline CDR1 is MNHEY and CDR2 SVGAGI. V shed 5 bases and J 6 bases; nucleotides not matched to a gene: 10. The CDR3 DNA reads as TGTGCCAGCAGTCGAAGTAGCGGGACTTCCGATACGCAGTATTTT. Encoded protein: CASSRSSGTSDTQYF.

The chain links TRBV4-3 to TRBJ2-5, with 7 bases identical to TRBD1. Trimming removed 3 bases from V and 5 bases from J; junction bases left unmatched: 9. The CDR3 has 15 residues. Germline CDR1 reads LGHNA; CDR2 reads YSLEER. The CDR3 bases are TGCGCCAGCAGCCAGGAAGACAGGGCAGCTGAGACCCAGTACTTC. The encoded protein is CASSQEDRAAETQYF.

Of note for this clone: Other DNA sequences in the same sample also yield this CDR3. The chain links TRBV29-1 to TRBJ2-6; a weak D match, TRBD1 (5 bases). V lost 2 bases and J 2 bases, leaving 10 bases between the germline ends. The CDR3 runs 15 residues. Germline values: CDR1 SQVTM, CDR2 ANQGSEA. CDR3 nucleotides: TGCAGCGTTGAATCCCCAGGGACTGGGGCCAACGTCCTGACTTTC. Translation gives CSVESPGTGANVLTF.

This clone has a single count. This chain connects TRBV30 to TRBJ1-6; weak D call: TRBD1 (6 bases). Trimming removed 3 bases from V and 9 bases from J, with 15 bases in between. The CDR3 has 14 amino acids. Germline V lookup: CDR1 GTSNPN, CDR2 SVGIG (reference sequence). The CDR3 DNA is TGTGCCTGGAGCCAGGGGTTGGCCCTTTCACCCCTCCACTTT. Its protein product is CAWSQGLALSPLHF.

This clone showed up just once. An end of the junction differs from the germline gene, which may be a read error. V is TRBV28 and J is TRBJ2-7; TRBD2 matches 14 bases. Germline assignment: CDR1 MDHEN and CDR2 SYDVKM. This CDR3 contains 14 residues. CDR3 sequence: CASIVSGTSGRRDF. The CDR3 coding sequence is TGTGCCAGCATTGTCTCCGGGACTAGCGGGAGAAGGGACTTC.

The chain couples TRBV5-4 to TRBJ1-2; D is ambiguous. Germline CDR1 SGHNT, CDR2 YYREEE (reference sequence). There are 13 residues in the CDR3. Trimming shortened V by 5 bases and J by 7 bases, and 15 bases separated the two germline ends. The CDR3 bases are TGTGCCAGCAGAATGTCCGGGAGCGGTGGCTACACCTTC. This codes for CASRMSGSGGYTF.

This chain links TRBV1 with TRBJ2-1; the table gives TRBD2 as D, unverified against the DNA. TRBV1 is a pseudogene locus. The CDR3 is 16 residues long. This CDR3 is CTSSVRPRGSYNEQFF. The CDR3 DNA follows: TGCACCAGCAGCGTCAGACCCCGAGGCTCCTACAATGAGCAGTTCTTC.

The rearrangement uses TRBV29-1 and TRBJ2-3, with TRBD2 as a possible D gene (6 bases). Trimming removed 1 base at V and 2 bases at J, with 7 bases between. The CDR3 covers 13 residues. Germline V lookup: CDR1 SQVTM, CDR2 ANQGSEA. The CDR3 DNA is TGCAGCGTTGAAGCGGGACTCACAGATACGCAGTATTTT. It yields the protein CSVEAGLTDTQYF.